This passage covers 25 T cell receptor beta chains from one sample sequenced in a study of T cell responses to AZD1222 COVID-19 vaccine. Using immunoSEQ multiplex PCR, the repertoire was profiled, and TCRdb retains in-frame clones only, with some absent. This repertoire shows around 200,000 clones, more than 75% found once; its top ten account for around 26%. The sample consisted of peripheral blood, taken 28 days after the second AZD1222 dose. The receptors shown here come from an adult who received the AZD1222 COVID-19 vaccine.

The rearrangement uses TRBV23-1 and TRBJ1-1; no firm D call. TRBV23-1 is noted as an ORF with a role that remains uncertain. Deletions cut 0 bases from V and 4 bases from J, with 9 bases between. This CDR3 spans 14 amino acids. CDR3 protein: CASSQSLATTEAFF. CDR3 nucleotides: TGCGCCAGCAGTCAATCGTTAGCGACCACTGAAGCTTTCTTT.

The rearrangement joins TRBV6-5 to TRBJ2-7; D not certain. Trimming took off 4 bases at V and 3 bases at J, with 10 bases between the two ends. The CDR3 length is 13 residues. Looked up from germline, CDR1 is MNHEY and CDR2 is SVGAGI. The DNA of the CDR3 is TGTGCCAGCAGTTTACAGACTCTCTACGAGCAGTACTTC. Its protein is CASSLQTLYEQYF.

The gene calls are TRBV28 and TRBJ1-5; D not resolved. Trimming removed 7 bases at V and 2 bases at J, with 15 bases between. Germline V gene sequence: CDR1 MDHEN, CDR2 SYDVKM. This CDR3 spans 15 amino acids. CDR3: CASTSGLLGNQPQHF. The CDR3 region has the DNA TGTGCCAGCACCTCAGGCTTACTGGGCAATCAGCCCCAGCATTTT.

CDR3 region: CASSLRSWEQYF. CDR3 DNA sequence: TGTGCCAGCAGCTTAAGGTCCTGGGAGCAGTACTTC. This chain connects TRBV7-2 to TRBJ2-7; D is unclear. The germline gives CDR1 SGHTA, CDR2 FQGNSA. The CDR3 runs to 12 residues. Deletions cut 2 bases from V and 7 bases from J, with 9 bases between.

V gene TRBV4-3 combines with J gene TRBJ2-1, with D tentatively TRBD2 (6 bases). Germline V CDR1 and CDR2: LGHNA, YSLEER. V shed 0 bases and J shed 7 bases, with 22 bases lying between them. The CDR3 loop spans 18 amino acids. CDR3 bases: TGCGCCAGCAGCCAAGATACTTATGGGGCCGGAGGGAGTAATGAGCAGTTCTTC. As protein: CASSQDTYGAGGSNEQFF.

The J gene is TRBJ1-1, the V gene TRBV3-1 (or the pseudogene TRBV3-2); no firm D call. Trimming stripped 3 bases from V and 0 bases from J, with 5 bases between. Germline V gene data show CDR1 as LGHDT and CDR2 as YNNKEL (reference sequence). The CDR3 is 13 residues long. CDR3 sequence: CASSQGMNTEAFF. Here the CDR3 DNA reads TGTGCCAGCAGCCAGGGGATGAACACTGAAGCTTTCTTT.

The CDR3 DNA reads TGTGCCAGCAGTTTATCTGTTAGCGGGAGGGCCTTTACAGATACGCAGTATTTT. Translation gives CASSLSVSGRAFTDTQYF. The chain has TRBV27 and TRBJ2-3; 11 nucleotides align to TRBD2. Germline CDR1 is MNHEY and CDR2 is SMNVEV (reference sequence). The CDR3 has 18 amino acids. V dropped 0 bases and J dropped 3; count of bases not matched to a gene: 8.

The chain couples TRBV5-6 to TRBJ2-7; 9 bases agree with TRBD2. Looked up from germline, CDR1 is SGHDT and CDR2 is YYEEEE. The CDR3 sequence is 13 residues long. J gave up 4 bases and V 2 bases, and 1 base lay outside the gene matches. CDR3 region: CASSFSGSYEQYF. DNA of the CDR3: TGTGCCAGCAGCTTTAGCGGGAGTTACGAGCAGTACTTC.

The rearrangement uses TRBV5-1 and TRBJ2-4; TRBD1 or TRBD2 may be the D gene (5 bases each). From germline, CDR1 is SGHRS and CDR2 YFSETQ. V dropped 0 bases and J dropped 1 base, with 11 bases sitting between them. This CDR3 spans 16 amino acids. The CDR3 loop reads CASSLGRGGAKNIQYF. The CDR3 coding sequence is TGCGCCAGCAGCTTGGGTCGGGGCGGCGCCAAAAACATTCAGTACTTC.

The chain employs TRBV18 and TRBJ2-1, with 7 bases fitting TRBD2. V lost 3 bases and J lost 7; bases outside the gene matches: 6. The CDR3 runs to 14 residues. Germline values: CDR1 KGHSH, CDR2 LQKENI. The CDR3 DNA sequence: TGTGCCAGCTCACCCCGGGGGAGGGGAAATGAGCAGTTCTTC. It codes for CASSPRGRGNEQFF.

The V and J genes are TRBV9 and TRBJ2-7, with D tentatively TRBD1 (6 bases). This CDR3 comprises 13 residues. Trimming took 0 bases from V and 6 from J, leaving 10 bases between them. CDR1 SGDLS and CDR2 YYNGEE come from the germline V gene. The CDR3 DNA reads as TGTGCCAGCAGCGTAGGAAGGGGGTCCGAGCAGTACTTC. The encoded protein is CASSVGRGSEQYF.

The genes are TRBV21-1 and TRBJ2-5; the D call TRBD2 from the table was never checked on the DNA. TRBV21-1 is deemed a pseudogene. The CDR3 length is 15 residues. CDR3 amino acids: CASSYRRGAQETQYF. The CDR3 DNA is TGTGCCAGCAGCTATCGGCGGGGAGCCCAAGAGACCCAGTACTTC.

This chain links TRBV6-6 with TRBJ1-5; the match to TRBD1 covers 9 bases. Trimming at V came to 11 bases and at J to 8 bases, leaving 10 bases not matched to a gene. Germline CDR1 is MNHNY and CDR2 is SVGAGI (reference sequence). This CDR3 has 13 residues. The CDR3 sequence is CAGRQGGGEPQHF. In nucleotides, the CDR3 is TGTGCCGGTCGACAGGGGGGAGGAGAGCCCCAGCATTTT.

CDR3 in amino acids: CASSPVVSSYNEQFF. CDR3 DNA: TGTGCCAGCAGCCCAGTGGTTAGCTCCTACAATGAGCAGTTCTTC. The chain combines TRBV7-2 with TRBJ2-1; no definite D call. Germline assignment: CDR1 SGHTA and CDR2 FQGNSA. Trimming took 5 bases from V and 0 from J, leaving 11 bases between them. There are 15 residues in the CDR3.

The J gene is TRBJ1-5, the V gene TRBV6-5, with 10 bases lining up with TRBD1. The CDR3 contains 14 residues. Germline V gives CDR1 MNHEY, CDR2 SVGAGI. After removal of 6 bases from V and 2 bases from J, the junction contained 1 base not matched to a gene. Written as DNA, the CDR3 is TGTGCCAGCAGGACAGGGGGCGGCAATCAGCCCCAGCATTTT. This encodes CASRTGGGNQPQHF.

The chain has TRBV9 and TRBJ2-1; 12 bases are a match to TRBD2. Germline assignment: CDR1 SGDLS and CDR2 YYNGEE. After removal of 0 bases from V and 0 bases from J, the junction contained 4 bases not matched to a gene. The CDR3 length is 18 residues. The CDR3 nucleotides are TGTGCCAGCAGCGTAGAGACTAGCGGGAGAGGCTCCTACAATGAGCAGTTCTTC. Translated, it gives CASSVETSGRGSYNEQFF.

CDR3 region: CASSRGADGYTF. The CDR3 region has the DNA TGTGCCAGCAGCCGGGGCGCCGATGGCTACACCTTC. This chain links TRBV13 with TRBJ1-2, with D perhaps matching TRBD1 (5 bases). CDR1 is PRHDT, CDR2 FYEKMQ, per germline (reference sequence). This CDR3 has 12 residues. Between the trimmed V and J ends, which lost 5 bases and 6 bases, there was a span of 10 bases.

The V call is TRBV9, the J call TRBJ2-7, with D tentatively TRBD2 (6 bases). Germline V gene data show CDR1 as SGDLS and CDR2 as YYNGEE. The V end lost 0 bases, the J end lost 7 bases, and 14 bases lay between the germline ends. The CDR3 totals 14 residues. Here the CDR3 DNA reads TGTGCCAGCAGCGTAGGGCCAGACGCGGGGGAGCAGTACTTC. It encodes CASSVGPDAGEQYF.

This clone was seen a handful of times. The J gene is TRBJ2-2, the V gene TRBV7-9; D gene ambiguous. V lost 7 bases and J 1 base, leaving 7 bases between the germline ends. The germline CDR1 and CDR2 sequences are SEHNR and FQNEAQ (reference sequence). CDR3 length: 13 residues. The CDR3 reads CASINGNTGELFF. CDR3 bases: TGTGCCAGCATTAACGGGAACACCGGGGAGCTGTTTTTT.

In its sample, this clone was seen once. The V call is TRBV18, the J call TRBJ2-3, with a tentative D call TRBD2 (6 bases). This CDR3 has 15 amino acids. Trimming stripped 3 bases from V and 6 bases from J, with 16 bases between. Germline CDR1 is KGHSH and CDR2 is LQKENI. CDR3 amino acids: CASSPTSQRGDTQYF. Here the CDR3 DNA reads TGTGCCAGCTCACCTACTAGCCAGAGAGGGGATACGCAGTATTTT. Full variable domain (remainder filled in from reference TRBV18 and TRBJ2-3): NAGVMQNPRHLVRRRGQEARLRCSPMKGHSHVYWYRQLPEEGLKFMVYLQKENIIDESGMPKERFSAEFPKEGPSILRIQQVVRGDSAAYFCASSPTSQRGDTQYFGPGTRLTVL.

The chain carries TRBV9 and TRBJ2-1; 11 bases align to TRBD2. This CDR3 contains 21 residues. Per germline, CDR1 SGDLS and CDR2 YYNGEE. Trimming at V came to 0 bases and at J to 9 bases, leaving 23 bases not matched to a gene. CDR3 nucleotide sequence: TGTGCCAGCAGCGTAGCGGGGGGAACTAGCGGGAGAAAATTGCACAAAGGTGAGCAGTTCTTC. Amino acid sequence: CASSVAGGTSGRKLHKGEQFF.

The chain employs TRBV24-1 and TRBJ2-1; D may correspond to TRBD1 or TRBD2 (5 bases each). Germline V lookup: CDR1 KGHDR, CDR2 SFDVKD. This CDR3 has 15 amino acids. Trimming pared 4 bases from V and 7 bases from J, leaving 16 bases between. The CDR3 protein is CATSDSGPSGNEQFF. The CDR3 DNA is TGTGCCACCAGTGACTCGGGACCCTCTGGGAATGAGCAGTTCTTC.

The rearrangement links TRBV28 to TRBJ1-2; possible D gene TRBD1, 5 bases. The CDR3 sequence is 17 residues long. CDR1 is MDHEN and CDR2 is SYDVKM in the germline V gene. The V and J ends lost 2 bases and 1 base respectively, with 17 bases between them. CDR3 in amino acids: CASSLRLIQTVNYGYTF. The CDR3 nucleotides are TGTGCCAGCAGTTTACGACTAATACAGACAGTTAACTATGGCTACACCTTC.

The chain uses TRBV7-9 and TRBJ2-5; tentatively, D is TRBD2 (5 bases). Germline CDR1 SEHNR, CDR2 FQNEAQ (reference sequence). V was trimmed by 2 bases and J by 2 bases, leaving 9 bases between them. This CDR3 is 14 amino acids long. CDR3 DNA sequence: TGTGCCAGCAGCTTATCCGGGAAGCAAGAGACCCAGTACTTC. It specifies CASSLSGKQETQYF. The full variable domain, with the rest looked up from reference TRBV7-9 and TRBJ2-5, is DTGVSQNPRHKITKRGQNVTFRCDPISEHNRLYWYRQTLGQGPEFLTYFQNEAQLEKSRLLSDRFSAERPKGSFSTLEIQRTEQGDSAMYLCASSLSGKQETQYFGPGTRLLVL.

This chain's CDR3 is CASSGPLAGGNGELFF. In nucleotides, the CDR3 is TGTGCCAGCAGCGGTCCCCTAGCGGGAGGGAACGGGGAGCTGTTTTTT. The chain joins TRBV9 to TRBJ2-2; TRBD2 matches 12 bases. V was clipped by 3 bases and J by 7 bases; unmatched bases: 7. The CDR3 runs 16 residues. The germline V gene has CDR1 SGDLS and CDR2 YYNGEE.